The clone carrying this T cell receptor beta chain was seen just once. Using immunoSEQ multiplex PCR, the repertoire was profiled, and TCRdb retains in-frame clones only, with some absent. The table includes 850,000 to 1,200,000 clones, 60% to 80% detected once. This sample is drawn from a study of shared clonotypes between healthy human individuals. CD4+ cell separation produced CD45RA+ naive and CD45RA-negative memory subsets. The CDR3 consists of 12 residues. V lost 2 bases, J lost 4 bases, and 7 bases lay in between. CDR1 SGHDT and CDR2 YYEEEE come from the germline V gene. The V call is TRBV5-6, the J call TRBJ2-7, with D perhaps TRBD1 (6 bases). The sequence came from a man in his late teens or twenties in good health. Sequencing was done on a sample of memory CD4+ T cells sorted from blood. Sample subset: CD45RA-negative fraction. CDR3 region: CASSFQGYEQYF. CDR3 sequence (DNA): TGTGCCAGCAGCTTCCAGGGGTACGAGCAGTACTTC.